These 7 T cell receptor beta chains share one sample of origin, sequenced in a study of monozygotic twins with inflammatory bowel disease (dated by TCRdb to about 2019). Library method: 5' RACE. TCRdb shows the sequencer as Illumina HiSeq 2500. After reprocessing by TCRdb, each CDR3 protein sequence is one entry, and no DNA is given. The sample's clone listing holds 200,000 to 250,000 distinct CDR3 sequences. Roughly 1.5% of the sample belongs to the ten largest clones. The source material was blood. These receptors all come from a human donor with ulcerative colitis or Crohn's disease, or a healthy co-twin of an affected twin (not recorded which).

The V and J genes are TRBV10-3 and TRBJ2-3; TCRdb's assignment of TRBD2 cannot be checked, as there is no DNA. CDR3 length: 16 residues. CDR1 and CDR2 (germline): ENHRY, SYGVKD. CDR3 protein: CAISESGLAGPGTQYF.

V and J are TRBV5-4 and TRBJ2-3. The CDR3 consists of 14 residues. The germline gives CDR1 SGHNT, CDR2 YYREEE (reference sequence). The CDR3 is CASSLVSRTDTQYF.

J is TRBJ2-3 and V is TRBV27; the TCRdb D gene call, TRBD1, has no DNA to confirm it. The CDR3 is 16 residues long. CDR1 is MNHEY and CDR2 is SMNVEV in the germline V gene (reference sequence). Here the CDR3 reads CASHTRTGGSTDTQYF.

The chain joins TRBV20-1 to TRBJ1-4; lacking DNA, the TRBD1 call made by TCRdb goes unchecked. Germline values: CDR1 DFQATT, CDR2 SNEGSKA (reference sequence). This CDR3 comprises 13 residues. This CDR3 is CSVPGEINEKLFF.

The genes are TRBV5-4 and TRBJ2-1; the TRBD1 assignment by TCRdb is unverifiable without DNA. From germline, CDR1 is SGHNT and CDR2 YYREEE (reference sequence). CDR3 length: 14 residues. The CDR3 protein is CASSVGTGTDEQFF.

The J gene is TRBJ1-5, the V gene TRBV12-3 or TRBV12-4. The CDR3 extends over 12 amino acids. CDR3 sequence: CASSFLNQPQHF.

The chain carries TRBV5-6 and TRBJ1-2. Germline CDR1 and CDR2: SGHDT and YYEEEE. There are 11 residues in the CDR3. The chain's CDR3 is CASSLRYGYTF.